This T cell receptor (beta chain) comes out of a study of T cells in Graves' hyperthyroidism and ophthalmopathy (dated by TCRdb to about 2019). Turning to the overall study: Peripheral blood samples were taken at the time of initial diagnosis, prior to any treatment. TCR V-J signatures able to tell the groups apart were searched for in a discovery cohort of 100 patients, of whom more than 40 had Graves' ophthalmopathy and roughly 59 had stable Graves' hyperthyroidism. Whether ophthalmopathy could be predicted prospectively was tested in an independent validation cohort made up of some 20 hyperthyroidism patients plus 17 patients who later progressed to ophthalmopathy. The 95 to 100 discovery patients were randomly split 7:3 into training and test sets. In about 6 Graves' hyperthyroidism patients, the study also compared T-cell repertoires from thyroid tissue with T-cell repertoires from blood. Following sampling, methimazole starting at 30 mg daily was given to hyperthyroidism patients, and high-dose intravenous methylprednisolone was given to ophthalmopathy patients. TCR Vbeta CDR3 sequencing of 120 to 150 peripheral blood samples (roughly 41 ophthalmopathy, over 70 hyperthyroidism and about 17 progressor patients) is reported in the paper. Study-level results and caveats: No statistical method was used to fix the sample size in advance, and group allocation was not hidden from the investigators. Ophthalmopathy was separated from stable hyperthyroidism by a 13 V-J signature model, with around 90% sensitivity and about 84% specificity obtained in cross-validation and 80%/75% obtained in testing. Blood samples also contained most of the expanded thyroid clonotypes (frequency above 0.001), which suggests that blood repertoires may reflect thyroid immune responses. In validation, the model predicted progression to ophthalmopathy with around 71% sensitivity and about 72% specificity, a median of around 6.6 months before onset.

The germline V gene provides CDR1 SGHDN and CDR2 FVKESK. Inclusive of the bounding cysteine and phenylalanine, the CDR3 is 13 residues long. CDR3 DNA only is kept here, 39 bases in frame from base 1. The V and J ends are trimmed by 8 bases and 0 bases, leaving 11 bases between them. Stable Graves' hyperthyroidism was defined as no progression to ophthalmopathy during 18 months of follow-up. The hyperthyroidism patients were between 18 and 65 years old and newly diagnosed, with a disease duration of less than 2 months. Patients with uncontrolled infections, other autoimmune diseases, pregnancy or lactation were excluded. Diagnoses relied on clinical symptoms, serum thyroxine and TRAb, thyroid ultrasound and orbital computed tomography. PBMCs were isolated from approximately 10 ml of fresh peripheral blood by Ficoll-Paque density gradient centrifugation. Total RNA was extracted using Trizol reagent, and RNA quality was assessed on an Agilent 2100 Bioanalyzer.

TCR beta CDR3 regions were amplified from RNA transcripts. A first-round RT-PCR of the TCR CDR3 used the HTBI primer set with the Qiagen OneStep RT-PCR kit. The libraries were constructed in a second round of multiplex PCR and then size-selected and purified. The libraries were sequenced on an Illumina HiSeq2000 using paired-end 100 bp reads. Regarding the original processing steps: SOAPnuke was used to process the raw data, throwing out any read that contained adapters or uncalled bases, had a mean Phred below 15, or lacked an exact constant-primer or identifier match. High-quality paired reads were merged with COPE v1.2.5, and unique nucleotide sequences were defined as clonotypes. MiTCR v1.1 was used to align the clonotypes against IMGT TRBV, TRBD and TRBJ reference segments. The analysis was restricted to V-J combinations with a frequency above 0.0001, which together covered just over 98% of the repertoires. The TCS score was defined as F50 (clonal expansion) divided by E x V (chaos), with BLOSUM62-based TCRdist calculated between CDR3 peptides within each V-J. Welch's t-statistics and random forest reduced 500 to 650 V-J features to around 14, which were used in a naive Bayes classifier (R e1071). Through fastp at Q25 and MiXCR, TCRdb rebuilt clones from the public reads, retaining in-frame beta chains. A single entry per CDR3 protein holds the most common genes and DNA from its merged rows. The authors' filters were not applied to this entry. Here the sample has about 360,000 distinct CDR3 sequences; about 19% occur a single time. 3% to 4.5% of the sample rests with the top ten.

Only a few counts were recorded for this clonotype. Which antigen it targets is not known. It has no much larger one-base neighbor in the sample; base qualities were not kept. The sequencing input was blood. This receptor was identified in a woman between 18 and 29 years old with Graves' hyperthyroidism. The receptor chain draws on TRBV14 and TRBJ2-7; a tentative D call is TRBD2 (5 bases match). The nucleotide sequence reads TGTGCCAGCGCGGGCAGAGACTCCTACGAGCAGTACTTC. Its product reads: CASAGRDSYEQYF.